Presented here are 7 T cell receptor beta chains from one specimen sequenced in a study of T-cell memory formation after mild COVID-19. TCRdb independently ran MiXCR on the 5' RACE reads; one entry per CDR3 protein. Of 400,000 or so distinct CDR3 sequences listed, roughly 20% are singletons. Sequenced sample: PBMCs or a T cell subset sorted from them (not recorded which). The source of these receptors is an adult woman who had mild COVID-19 (a few samples of this study predate the infection). Cell type and time point are not known.

This clonotype came up a few times. The chain joins TRBV28 to TRBJ2-7; D is undetermined. Germline V CDR1 and CDR2: MDHEN, SYDVKM. The CDR3 loop spans 12 amino acids. Trimming pared 7 bases from V and 5 bases from J, leaving 12 bases between. The CDR3 DNA follows: TGTGCCAGCATAGGACCCGGAGACGAGCAGTACTTC. Its protein product is CASIGPGDEQYF.

The chain recombines TRBV5-6 with TRBJ1-5; D might be TRBD1 (6 bases). Per germline, CDR1 SGHDT and CDR2 YYEEEE. The CDR3 has 14 residues. Trimming took off 4 bases at V and 6 bases at J, with 14 bases between the two ends. CDR3 nucleotide sequence: TGTGCCAGCAGCCGCACAGGGTTGGGTCAGCCCCAGCATTTT. It yields the protein CASSRTGLGQPQHF.

V and J are TRBV7-2 and TRBJ2-7, with TRBD2 matching over 12 bases. This CDR3 spans 14 amino acids. Germline CDR1 is SGHTA and CDR2 is FQGNSA. Trimming cost V 6 bases and J 3 bases; bases outside gene matches: 3. This CDR3 is CASSRTSGNYEQYF. The CDR3 nucleotides read TGTGCCAGCAGTCGGACTAGCGGGAACTACGAGCAGTACTTC.

This clonotype appeared a few times. The chain couples TRBV27 to TRBJ1-2; D not resolved. There are 13 residues in the CDR3. The germline V gene has CDR1 MNHEY and CDR2 SMNVEV (reference sequence). Trimming took 11 bases from V and 0 from J, leaving 13 bases between them. Written as DNA, the CDR3 is TGTGCCCCTCCGGGCAGCTCTAACTATGGCTACACCTTC. This translates into CAPPGSSNYGYTF.

The V and J genes are TRBV6-5 and TRBJ2-5; possibly TRBD2 for D (6 bases). This CDR3 comprises 16 residues. V lost 6 bases, J lost 5 bases, and 22 bases lay in between. Germline V gives CDR1 MNHEY, CDR2 SVGAGI. This CDR3 is CASSYNIQRAWETQYF. CDR3 nucleotides: TGTGCCAGCAGCTATAACATCCAGCGGGCCTGGGAGACCCAGTACTTC.

This clonotype appeared a few times. J is TRBJ2-3 and V is TRBV30, with 7 positions matching TRBD2. CDR3 length: 13 residues. The germline V gene encodes CDR1 GTSNPN and CDR2 SVGIG (reference sequence). V was pared by 3 bases and J by 7 bases, with 7 bases of the junction left unmatched. The CDR3 nucleotides read TGTGCCTGGAGAATATGGGGACTAAATACGCAGTATTTT. Translating gives CAWRIWGLNTQYF. The full variable domain, in which reference TRBV30 and TRBJ2-3 provide the parts outside the CDR3, is SQTIHQWPATLVQPVGSPLSLECTVEGTSNPNLYWYRQAAGRGLQLLFYSVGIGQISSEVPQNLSASRPQDRQFILSSKKLLLSDSGFYLCAWRIWGLNTQYFGPGTRLTVL.

This sequence joins TRBV7-3 and TRBJ2-3; D ambiguous. The CDR3 consists of 14 residues. In germline, CDR1 is SGHTA, CDR2 FQGTGA. Trimming cost V 5 bases and J 0 bases, with 9 bases left between them. The CDR3 region is CASSVYASTDTQYF. Here the CDR3 DNA reads TGTGCCAGCAGCGTTTACGCTAGCACAGATACGCAGTATTTT.